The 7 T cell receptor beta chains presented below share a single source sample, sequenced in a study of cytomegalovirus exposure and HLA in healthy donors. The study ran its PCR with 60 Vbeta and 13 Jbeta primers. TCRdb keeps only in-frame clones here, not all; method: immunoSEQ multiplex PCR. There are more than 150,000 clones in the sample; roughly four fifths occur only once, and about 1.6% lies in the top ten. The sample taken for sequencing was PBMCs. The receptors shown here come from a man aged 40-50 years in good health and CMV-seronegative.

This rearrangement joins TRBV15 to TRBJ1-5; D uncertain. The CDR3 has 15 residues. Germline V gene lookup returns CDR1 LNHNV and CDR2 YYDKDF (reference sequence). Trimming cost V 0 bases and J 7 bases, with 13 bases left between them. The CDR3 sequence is CATSRDLGQIQPQHF. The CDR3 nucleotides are TGTGCCACCAGCAGAGATTTGGGCCAAATCCAGCCCCAGCATTTT.

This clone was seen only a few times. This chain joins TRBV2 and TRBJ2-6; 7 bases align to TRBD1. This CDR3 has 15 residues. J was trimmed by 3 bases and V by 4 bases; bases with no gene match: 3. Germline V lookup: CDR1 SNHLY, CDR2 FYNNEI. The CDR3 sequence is CASSGGGGGANVLTF. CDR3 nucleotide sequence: TGTGCCAGCAGTGGAGGGGGCGGTGGGGCCAACGTCCTGACTTTC. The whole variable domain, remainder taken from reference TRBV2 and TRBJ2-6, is EPEVTQTPSHQVTQMGQEVILRCVPISNHLYFYWYRQILGQKVEFLVSFYNNEISEKSEIFDDQFSVERPDGSNFTLKIRSTKLEDSAMYFCASSGGGGGANVLTFGAGSRLTVL.

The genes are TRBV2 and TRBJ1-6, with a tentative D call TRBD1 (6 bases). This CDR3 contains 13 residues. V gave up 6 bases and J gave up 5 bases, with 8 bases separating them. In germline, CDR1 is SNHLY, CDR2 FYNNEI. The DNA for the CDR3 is TGTGCCAGCAGGGGGGCCAATAATTCACCCCTCCACTTT. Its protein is CASRGANNSPLHF. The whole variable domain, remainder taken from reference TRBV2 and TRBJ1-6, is EPEVTQTPSHQVTQMGQEVILRCVPISNHLYFYWYRQILGQKVEFLVSFYNNEISEKSEIFDDQFSVERPDGSNFTLKIRSTKLEDSAMYFCASRGANNSPLHFGNGTRLTVT.

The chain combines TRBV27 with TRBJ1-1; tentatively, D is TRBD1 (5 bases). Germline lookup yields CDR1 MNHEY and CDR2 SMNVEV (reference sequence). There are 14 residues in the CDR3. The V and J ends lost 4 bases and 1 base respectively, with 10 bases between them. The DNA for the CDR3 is TGTGCCAGCAGTTGGCTCACAGGGAACACTGAAGCTTTCTTT. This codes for CASSWLTGNTEAFF.

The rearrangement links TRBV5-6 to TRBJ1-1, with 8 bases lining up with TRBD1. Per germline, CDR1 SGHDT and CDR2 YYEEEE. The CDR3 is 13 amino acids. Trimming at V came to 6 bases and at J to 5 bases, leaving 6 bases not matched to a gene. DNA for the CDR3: TGTGCCAGCATCCGACAGGGGCTGACTGAAGCTTTCTTT. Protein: CASIRQGLTEAFF.

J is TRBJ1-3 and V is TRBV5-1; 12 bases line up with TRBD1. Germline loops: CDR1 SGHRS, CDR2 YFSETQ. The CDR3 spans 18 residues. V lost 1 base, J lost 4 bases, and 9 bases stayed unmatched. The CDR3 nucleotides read TGCGCCAGCAGCTTGCGGGCGGGACAGGGGGCGGGAGGAAACACCATATATTTT. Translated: CASSLRAGQGAGGNTIYF.

CDR3 region: CAWSVGSRLETQYF. The CDR3 region has the DNA TGTGCCTGGAGTGTGGGGAGTCGTCTAGAGACCCAGTACTTC. The chain uses TRBV30 and TRBJ2-5; a possible D gene is TRBD2 (5 bases). Germline lookup yields CDR1 GTSNPN and CDR2 SVGIG (reference sequence). V was shortened by 0 bases and J by 4 bases, with 12 bases between the two germline ends. The CDR3 is 14 residues long. Full variable domain (rest looked up from reference TRBV30 and TRBJ2-5): SQTIHQWPATLVQPVGSPLSLECTVEGTSNPNLYWYRQAAGRGLQLLFYSVGIGQISSEVPQNLSASRPQDRQFILSSKKLLLSDSGFYLCAWSVGSRLETQYFGPGTRLLVL.